The sequence of this T cell receptor (beta chain) was determined in a study of T cell responses to AZD1222 COVID-19 vaccine. Findings of the study overall: Clonal diversity was possibly underestimated, and the donors were mostly white British, with more females. Repertoires were collected only later (after the peak T cell response had occurred).

Notes on this clone: Its antigen remains unidentified.

Per germline, CDR1 SGHRS and CDR2 YFSETQ. CDR3 length equals 16 residues. V was shortened by 3 bases and J by 0 bases, with 15 bases between the two germline ends. Produced via immunoSEQ multiplex PCR; TCRdb's table is partial and in-frame only. The table has 90,000 to 110,000 clones, 70% to 90% seen once. Material: peripheral blood, obtained on day 0 of AZD1222 vaccination. This receptor was obtained from an adult in good health. J is TRBJ1-2 and V is TRBV5-1, with D perhaps TRBD1 (5 bases). The CDR3 DNA reads TGCGCCAGCAGCTCTATACCCACAGGTACTAACTATGGCTACACCTTC. Protein sequence: CASSSIPTGTNYGYTF.